This T cell receptor (beta chain) is from a study of identical twins. TCRdb independently ran MiXCR on the 5' RACE reads; one entry per CDR3 protein. This repertoire shows 700,000 to 950,000 distinct CDR3 sequences, approximately 13% found once; its top ten account for 1.5% to 2%. Only healthy Caucasians were included as donors. Trimming removed 3 bases at V and 5 bases at J, with 10 bases between. This CDR3 comprises 13 residues. This clonotype came up many times. Its target is unknown. General study results and limits: Where out-of-frame alpha sequences were twin-shared, they showed excess low generation probability. Cord blood's abundant beta clonotypes had fewer insertions, unlike memory repertoires. Partly confounded zero-insertion analyses could result from invariant MAIT and iNKT cells.

This sample also belongs to another study, concerning yellow fever vaccine responses in identical twins.

What was sequenced was PBMCs. The origin of this receptor is a woman aged 18-35 years in good health. The chain employs TRBV12-3 or TRBV12-4 and TRBJ1-1; D unresolved. CDR3 nucleotide sequence: TGTGCCAGCAGTTTTGGAGTGGGGACTGAAGCTTTCTTT. Its translation: CASSFGVGTEAFF.